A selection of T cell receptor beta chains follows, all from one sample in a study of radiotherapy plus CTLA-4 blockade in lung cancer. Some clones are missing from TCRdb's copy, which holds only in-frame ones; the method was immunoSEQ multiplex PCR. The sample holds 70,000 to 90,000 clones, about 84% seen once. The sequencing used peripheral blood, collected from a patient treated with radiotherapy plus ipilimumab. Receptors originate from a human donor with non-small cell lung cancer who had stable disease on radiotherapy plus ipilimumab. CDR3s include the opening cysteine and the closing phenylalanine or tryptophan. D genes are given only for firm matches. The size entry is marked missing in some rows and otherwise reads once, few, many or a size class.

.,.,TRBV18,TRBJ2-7,CASSPAGSRSYEQYF,TGTGCCAGCTCACCAGCGGGGTCTAGGTCCTACGAGCAGTACTTC
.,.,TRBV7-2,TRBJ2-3,CASSRPNPTTDTQYF,TGTGCCAGCAGCCGACCGAACCCTACTACAGATACGCAGTATTTT
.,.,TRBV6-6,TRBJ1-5,CASRAGTRTGNQPQHF,TGTGCCAGCAGGGCGGGTACCCGGACGGGCAATCAGCCCCAGCATTTT
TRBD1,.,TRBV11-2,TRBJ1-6,CASSLEQGANSPLHF,TGTGCCAGCAGCTTAGAGCAGGGGGCGAATTCACCCCTCCACTTT
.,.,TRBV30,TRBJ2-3,CAWSLGEPGTQYF,TGTGCCTGGAGTCTCGGTGAGCCCGGTACGCAGTATTTT
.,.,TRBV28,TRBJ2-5,CASTISIQETQYF,TGTGCCAGCACCATCAGTATCCAAGAGACCCAGTACTTC
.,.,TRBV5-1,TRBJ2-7,CASSVLANPYEQYF,TGCGCCAGCAGCGTTCTAGCGAACCCCTACGAGCAGTACTTC
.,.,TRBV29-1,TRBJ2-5,CSVGTSSETQYF,TGCAGCGTGGGAACTAGCAGCGAGACCCAGTACTTC
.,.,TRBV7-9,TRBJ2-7,CASSLVGEQYF,TGTGCCAGCAGCTTAGTAGGCGAGCAGTACTTC
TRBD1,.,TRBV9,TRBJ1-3,CASSSTGGGNTIYF,TGTGCCAGCAGCTCCACAGGGGGTGGAAACACCATATATTTT
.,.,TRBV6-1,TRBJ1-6,CASLRTENSPLHF,TGTGCCAGCCTTCGGACAGAGAATTCACCCCTCCACTTT
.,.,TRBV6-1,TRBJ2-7,CASSPRLRVGYEQYF,TGTGCCAGCAGCCCCCGGCTGAGGGTGGGCTACGAGCAGTACTTC
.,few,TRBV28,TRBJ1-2,CASSLGQSAGYTF,TGTGCCAGCAGCCTAGGACAGTCTGCTGGCTACACCTTC
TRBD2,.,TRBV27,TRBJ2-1,CASSLAGGPRIYNEQFF,TGTGCCAGCAGTTTAGCGGGAGGGCCTCGTATCTACAATGAGCAGTTCTTC
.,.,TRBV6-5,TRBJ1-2,CASSLTESYGYTF,TGTGCCAGCAGTTTGACAGAGTCCTATGGCTACACCTTC
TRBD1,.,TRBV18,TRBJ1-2,CASSPGQETGGYTF,TGTGCCAGCTCGCCAGGACAGGAGACGGGTGGCTACACCTTC
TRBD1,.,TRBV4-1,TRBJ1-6,CASRYRGNSPLHF,TGCGCCAGCAGGTACAGGGGCAATTCACCCCTCCACTTT
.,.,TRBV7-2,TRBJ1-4,CASSLGGDIATNEKLFF,TGTGCCAGCAGCTTAGGGGGGGACATAGCAACTAATGAAAAACTGTTTTTT
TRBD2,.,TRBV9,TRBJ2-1,CASSVVGAGGPSYNEQFF,TGTGCCAGCAGCGTAGTAGGAGCGGGGGGGCCCTCCTACAATGAGCAGTTCTTC
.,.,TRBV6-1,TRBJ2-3,CASTPNSGRTDTQYF,TGTGCCAGCACCCCGAACTCGGGGCGCACAGATACGCAGTATTTT
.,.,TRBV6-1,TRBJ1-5,CASSENGNQPQHF,TGTGCCAGCAGTGAAAACGGGAATCAGCCCCAGCATTTT
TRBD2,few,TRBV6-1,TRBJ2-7,CASSATSGDSSYEQYF,TGTGCCAGCAGTGCTACTAGCGGGGATAGCTCCTACGAGCAGTACTTC
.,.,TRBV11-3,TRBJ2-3,CASSLDLTGGADTQYF,TGTGCCAGCAGCTTAGATCTGACAGGTGGGGCAGATACGCAGTATTTT
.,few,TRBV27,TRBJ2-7,CASSSLEGGGYEQYF,TGTGCCAGCAGTTCCTTAGAGGGGGGCGGGTACGAGCAGTACTTC
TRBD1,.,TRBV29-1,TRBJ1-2,CSAPRQGESGYTF,TGCAGCGCCCCGCGGCAGGGGGAGTCCGGCTACACCTTC
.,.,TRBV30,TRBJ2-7,CAGRAGDYEQYF,TGTGCCGGAAGGGCAGGGGACTACGAGCAGTACTTC
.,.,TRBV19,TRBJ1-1,CASIFIGGHRTEAFF,TGTGCCAGTATCTTCATCGGGGGTCATCGCACTGAAGCTTTCTTT
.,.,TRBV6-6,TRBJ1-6,CASRTTGDSPLHF,TGTGCCAGCAGAACGACCGGTGATTCACCCCTCCACTTT
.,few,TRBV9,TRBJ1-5,CASSVGGGPDQPQHF,TGTGCCAGCAGCGTAGGCGGGGGGCCTGATCAGCCCCAGCATTTT
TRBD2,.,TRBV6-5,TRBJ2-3,CASSYSQREGENF,TGTGCCAGCAGTTACTCCCAGCGGGAGGGCGAAAATTTT
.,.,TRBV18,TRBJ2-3,CASSRTKGPTDTQYF,TGTGCCAGCTCACGGACAAAGGGGCCGACAGATACGCAGTATTTT